The 22 T cell receptor beta chains listed next were all sequenced from one sample in a study of blood T cell repertoires in COVID-19. Clones were sequenced by immunoSEQ multiplex PCR, and TCRdb holds only the in-frame ones, with some missing. The data contain tens of thousands of clones, less than 80% of them seen just once; the ten biggest clones take up more than 7.5%. The specimen sequenced was peripheral blood. These receptor sequences come from a human donor in a cohort sampled during active COVID-19.

This clone was recorded once. The chain links TRBV15 to TRBJ2-7, with 8 bases that match TRBD1. Germline CDR1 and CDR2: LNHNV and YYDKDF (reference sequence). The CDR3 loop spans 13 amino acids. V was clipped by 3 bases and J by 3 bases; unmatched bases: 1. In DNA form, the CDR3 reads TGTGCCACCAGCAGTACAGGGGGCTACGAGCAGTACTTC. This sequence encodes CATSSTGGYEQYF.

This clone was observed a few times. This chain joins TRBV3-1 (or the pseudogene TRBV3-2) and TRBJ2-7; perhaps TRBD1 as D (5 bases). This CDR3 has 14 residues. CDR1 is LGHDT and CDR2 is YNNKEL in the germline V gene (reference sequence). V gave up 9 bases and J gave up 0 bases, with 15 bases separating them. CDR3 region: CASRAAGISYEQYF. The CDR3 DNA reads TGTGCCAGTCGGGCGGCAGGGATCTCCTACGAGCAGTACTTC.

Comments on this clone: The junction differs from germline at one of its ends, possibly a read error. The V gene is TRBV29-1, the J gene TRBJ2-1; TRBD1 might be the D (5 bases). This CDR3 is 12 amino acids long. Germline V gene sequence: CDR1 SQVTM, CDR2 ANQGSEA. CDR3 DNA: TGCAGCGTAGAAGGCTCCAGGGATGAGCAGTTCTTC. Translation gives CSVEGSRDEQFF.

This chain joins TRBV12-3 or TRBV12-4 and TRBJ2-3; tentative D call: TRBD1 (6 bases). The V end was cut by 5 bases, the J end by 2 bases, with 8 bases between. This CDR3 contains 13 residues. The CDR3, as DNA: TGTGCCAGCAGTCAGGGGATCACAGATACGCAGTATTTT. It translates to CASSQGITDTQYF.

The chain couples TRBV19 to TRBJ2-1; TRBD2 matches at 7 bases. The CDR3 contains 14 residues. Per germline, CDR1 LNHDA and CDR2 SQIVND (reference sequence). Trimming at V came to 3 bases and at J to 6 bases, leaving 5 bases not matched to a gene. This CDR3 is CASSIGTSANEQFF. CDR3 DNA: TGTGCCAGTAGTATCGGAACTAGCGCCAATGAGCAGTTCTTC.

This clone was recorded a few times. The chain uses TRBV5-1 and TRBJ2-1; TRBD2 aligns across 8 bases. The CDR3 contains 15 residues. Per germline, CDR1 SGHRS and CDR2 YFSETQ. V shed 4 bases and J 4 bases; nucleotides not matched to a gene: 7. CDR3 protein: CASSLTSGAYNEQFF. The CDR3 DNA is TGCGCCAGCAGCCTAACTAGCGGAGCTTACAATGAGCAGTTCTTC.

V usage is TRBV6-2 or TRBV6-3 and J usage is TRBJ2-7; no firm D call. This CDR3 spans 12 amino acids. Germline CDR1 MNHEY, CDR2 SVGEGT. The V gene lost 5 bases and the J gene lost 7 bases, with 12 bases spanning the gap. The CDR3 DNA reads TGTGCCAGCAGTCCCCACTCCCTAGAGCAGTACTTC. It encodes CASSPHSLEQYF.

The chain couples TRBV20-1 to TRBJ1-3; 9 bases line up with TRBD1. With V trimmed by 3 bases and J by 3 bases, 15 bases remained unmatched. Germline V gene sequence: CDR1 DFQATT, CDR2 SNEGSKA (reference sequence). This CDR3 is built from 18 residues. CDR3 region: CSASQRTGVFDDGNTIYF. CDR3 nucleotides: TGCAGTGCTAGTCAGCGGACAGGGGTATTTGATGATGGAAACACCATATATTTT.

DNA for the CDR3: TGTGCCAGCTCACGTCCGACAGGGGAGGAGACCCAGTACTTC. This translates into CASSRPTGEETQYF. The J gene is TRBJ2-5, the V gene TRBV18, with 8 bases aligning to TRBD1. J was trimmed by 5 bases and V by 4 bases; bases with no gene match: 6. The CDR3 is 14 amino acids. Germline loops: CDR1 KGHSH, CDR2 LQKENI.

CDR3 sequence reads: CAISEGREGRNEQFF. CDR3 bases: TGTGCCATCAGTGAGGGGCGGGAGGGCCGCAATGAGCAGTTCTTC. J is TRBJ2-1 and V is TRBV10-3; 9 nucleotides agree with TRBD2. V lost 2 bases to trimming and J lost 6 bases; unmatched junction nucleotides: 5. From germline, CDR1 is ENHRY and CDR2 SYGVKD. The CDR3 loop spans 15 amino acids.

The chain couples TRBV4-3 to TRBJ1-1, with 10 bases identical to TRBD1. This CDR3 has 16 amino acids. The germline CDR1 and CDR2 sequences are LGHNA and YSLEER. Trimming cost V 3 bases and J 7 bases; bases outside gene matches: 11. Here the CDR3 reads CASSHWSLTGGDEAFF. The CDR3 nucleotides are TGCGCCAGCAGCCATTGGTCCCTGACAGGGGGCGATGAAGCTTTCTTT.

This clone was detected once. This chain joins TRBV30 and TRBJ2-7, with D perhaps matching TRBD2 (5 bases). The CDR3 has 15 residues. Germline V gene sequence: CDR1 GTSNPN, CDR2 SVGIG (reference sequence). V dropped 0 bases and J dropped 1 base, with 13 bases sitting between them. CDR3 amino acids: CAWSVLDYDSYEQYF. The CDR3 DNA follows: TGTGCCTGGAGTGTACTAGATTACGATTCCTACGAGCAGTACTTC.

The chain is built from TRBV19 and TRBJ2-7; TRBD1 matches 10 bases. Germline CDR1 reads LNHDA; CDR2 reads SQIVND (reference sequence). CDR3 length equals 14 residues. The junction had 7 bases not matched to a gene; V was cut back by 4 bases and J by 7 bases. CDR3 bases: TGTGCCAGTAGTACTCGACAGGGGGCGCGGGAGCAGTACTTC. Translation gives CASSTRQGAREQYF.

The chain has TRBV27 and TRBJ2-7; the D gene is possibly TRBD1 (6 bases). Germline V gene lookup returns CDR1 MNHEY and CDR2 SMNVEV (reference sequence). Trimming pared 0 bases from V and 4 bases from J, leaving 16 bases between. CDR3 size: 16 residues. The CDR3 coding sequence is TGTGCCAGCAGTTTATCAAATGGCCAGGGGCGGTACGAGCAGTACTTC. This codes for CASSLSNGQGRYEQYF.

This clone came up once. The CDR3 spells CASSLSSGSYEQYF. The CDR3 DNA reads TGTGCCAGCAGTTTATCTAGCGGCTCCTACGAGCAGTACTTC. The chain couples TRBV28 to TRBJ2-7; 7 nucleotides agree with TRBD2. The germline CDR1 and CDR2 sequences are MDHEN and SYDVKM. CDR3 size: 14 residues. J lost 0 bases, V lost 1 base, and 0 bases had no gene match.

The chain joins TRBV7-2 to TRBJ2-7, with a possible D match to TRBD2 (6 bases). This CDR3 contains 16 residues. Germline CDR1 is SGHTA and CDR2 is FQGNSA. V was pared by 1 base and J by 4 bases, with 17 bases between. CDR3: CASSLGGGGKGYEQYF. CDR3 DNA: TGTGCCAGCAGCTTAGGTGGGGGAGGTAAGGGGTACGAGCAGTACTTC.

V gene TRBV7-2 combines with J gene TRBJ2-7; the match to TRBD2 covers 7 bases. The CDR3 covers 16 residues. V was clipped by 1 base and J by 4 bases; unmatched bases: 10. Per germline, CDR1 SGHTA and CDR2 FQGNSA. The CDR3 reads CASSLGVGGRIYEQYF. The CDR3 nucleotides are TGTGCCAGCAGCTTAGGAGTGGGAGGGCGCATATACGAGCAGTACTTC.

The chain recombines TRBV3-1 (or the pseudogene TRBV3-2) with TRBJ2-1; maybe TRBD2 (5 bases). The CDR3 runs to 15 residues. V was pared by 4 bases and J by 1 base, with 11 bases between. Germline loops: CDR1 LGHDT, CDR2 YNNKEL (reference sequence). CDR3 residues: CASSRVRGSYNEQFF. The CDR3, as DNA: TGTGCCAGCAGCCGAGTCCGGGGTTCCTACAATGAGCAGTTCTTC.

This clone has more than one count but fewer than ten. V usage is TRBV18 and J usage is TRBJ2-5; a possible D gene is TRBD1 (5 bases). This CDR3 is built from 13 residues. Germline V gene lookup returns CDR1 KGHSH and CDR2 LQKENI. V dropped 1 base and J dropped 5 bases, with 8 bases sitting between them. This CDR3 reads CASSPQNRETQYF. The DNA for the CDR3 is TGTGCCAGCTCACCACAGAACAGGGAGACCCAGTACTTC.

This clone came up once. The chain carries TRBV7-2 and TRBJ1-2; 12 bases align to TRBD1. Germline loops: CDR1 SGHTA, CDR2 FQGNSA. Trimming cost V 2 bases and J 8 bases; bases outside gene matches: 3. This CDR3 region has 14 residues. CDR3 nucleotides: TGTGCCAGCAGCTTACGGGACAGGGGGCTCGGCTACACCTTC. Its protein is CASSLRDRGLGYTF.

The V gene is TRBV6-4, the J gene TRBJ2-2, with 8 bases matching TRBD2. J lost 3 bases, V lost 9 bases, and 6 bases had no gene match. Germline CDR1 is MRHNA and CDR2 is SNTAGT. The CDR3 covers 14 residues. The chain's CDR3 is CASKREYDTGELFF. The DNA for the CDR3 is TGTGCCAGTAAGCGGGAGTACGACACCGGGGAGCTGTTTTTT.

The chain links TRBV4-3 to TRBJ2-1; 8 bases are shared with TRBD2. Germline loops: CDR1 LGHNA, CDR2 YSLEER. The V gene end was trimmed by 0 bases and the J gene end by 2 bases; junction bases not matched to a gene: 15. This CDR3 region has 20 residues. The CDR3 region has the DNA TGCGCCAGCAGCCAAGATCCCACTAGCGGAGGGGGGGGTGCCTACAATGAGCAGTTCTTC. Translating gives CASSQDPTSGGGGAYNEQFF.